This entry concerns a single T cell receptor beta chain. Its antigen is not identified. Ipilimumab-mediated CTLA-4 blockade plus focal radiation was given to patients having chemo-refractory metastatic non-small-cell lung cancer. TCRdb keeps only in-frame clones here, not all; method: immunoSEQ multiplex PCR. This sample yields about 85,000 clones, of which 75% to 90% are seen a single time; about 2% belongs to the top ten. The sample belongs to a study of radiotherapy plus CTLA-4 blockade in lung cancer. The overall study: The study recorded objective responses in 15% to 20% of patients and disease control in 25% to 35%. The study, taken as a whole, reports: Blood saw expansion of tumor-derived TCR clones after radiotherapy plus ipilimumab.

Trimming removed 6 bases from V and 0 bases from J; junction bases left unmatched: 6. The CDR3 is made up of 15 amino acids. The germline gives CDR1 MNHNS, CDR2 SASEGT. This rearrangement joins TRBV6-1 to TRBJ2-3, with 7 bases that match TRBD2. This sequence was found in a human donor with non-small cell lung cancer who had a partial response to radiotherapy plus ipilimumab. The starting material was peripheral blood, obtained from a patient treated with radiotherapy plus ipilimumab. Written as DNA, the CDR3 is TGTGCCAGCAGCGAAAGGACTAGAAGCACAGATACGCAGTATTTT. Translating it yields CASSERTRSTDTQYF.